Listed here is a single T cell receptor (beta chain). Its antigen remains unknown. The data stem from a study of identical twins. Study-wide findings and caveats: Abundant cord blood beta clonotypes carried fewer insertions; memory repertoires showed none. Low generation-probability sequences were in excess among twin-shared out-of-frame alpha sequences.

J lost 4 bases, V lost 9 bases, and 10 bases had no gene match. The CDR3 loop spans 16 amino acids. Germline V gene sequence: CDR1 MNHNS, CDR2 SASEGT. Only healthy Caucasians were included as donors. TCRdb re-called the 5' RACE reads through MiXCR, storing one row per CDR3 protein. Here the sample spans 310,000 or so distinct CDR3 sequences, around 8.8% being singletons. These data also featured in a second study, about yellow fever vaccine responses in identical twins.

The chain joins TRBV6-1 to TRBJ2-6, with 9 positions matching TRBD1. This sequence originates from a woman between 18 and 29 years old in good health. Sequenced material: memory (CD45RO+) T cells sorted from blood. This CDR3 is CASCRYRGLGANVLTF. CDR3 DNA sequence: TGTGCCAGTTGCAGGTACAGGGGGCTCGGGGCCAACGTCCTGACTTTC.